Presented here are 4 T cell receptor beta chains from one specimen sequenced in a study of beta chain features in type 1 diabetes (dated by TCRdb to 2016 to 2019). Which antigens these TCRs recognize remains unknown. Library construction relied on the immunoSEQ multiplex PCR assay. The entire amount of isolated RNA was reverse transcribed using the High Capacity cDNA Reverse Transcription Kit, so the sequenced TCRB transcripts were expressed ones. The immuneACCESS repertoire file appears here via TCRdb, limited to in-frame rearrangements. These files lack a portion of the clones; in checked studies, under half of the deficit traces to unresolved V genes, and the cause of the others is not known. Counted in this sample were about 180,000 clones; approximately 7.9% of them appeared once. The ten largest clonotypes hold approximately 0.54% of the sample. Broader findings and caveats from the paper: In all four CD4+ subsets, TCRB CDR3 length was moderately but significantly shorter in type 1 diabetes patients.

Sequences were obtained from central memory CD4+ T cells from blood. Receptors originate from a man younger than 30 with type 1 diabetes.

The J gene is TRBJ2-5, the V gene TRBV5-4; D possibly corresponds to TRBD2 (6 bases). CDR3 size: 15 residues. V was cut by 4 bases and J by 7 bases, with 20 bases left in between. Germline CDR1 is SGHNT and CDR2 is YYREEE (reference sequence). The DNA for the CDR3 is TGTGCCAGCAGCCCGGCGGGGCAGGTCGAGTGGACCCAGTACTTC. It codes for CASSPAGQVEWTQYF.

The chain has TRBV7-2 and TRBJ2-5; no firm D call. CDR1 and CDR2 from the germline V gene are SGHTA and FQGNSA. CDR3 length: 12 amino acids. V was cut by 4 bases and J by 7 bases, with 10 bases left in between. The CDR3 sequence is CASSYQPGTQYF. In DNA, the CDR3 is TGTGCCAGCAGCTACCAACCCGGGACCCAGTACTTC.

This chain joins TRBV5-4 and TRBJ1-1; D unresolved. Trimming took off 0 bases at V and 1 base at J, with 4 bases between the two ends. There are 13 residues in the CDR3. Per germline, CDR1 SGHNT and CDR2 YYREEE (reference sequence). The CDR3 loop reads CASSLERNTEAFF. CDR3 bases: TGTGCCAGCAGCTTGGAGAGGAACACTGAAGCTTTCTTT.

The chain links TRBV18 to TRBJ1-2; D is unresolved. The CDR3 is made up of 14 amino acids. V gave up 1 base and J gave up 7 bases, with 13 bases separating them. CDR1 and CDR2 from the germline V gene are KGHSH and LQKENI. CDR3 DNA sequence: TGTGCCAGCTCACCACTTGAATCTCTAGGTGGCTACACCTTC. This encodes CASSPLESLGGYTF.